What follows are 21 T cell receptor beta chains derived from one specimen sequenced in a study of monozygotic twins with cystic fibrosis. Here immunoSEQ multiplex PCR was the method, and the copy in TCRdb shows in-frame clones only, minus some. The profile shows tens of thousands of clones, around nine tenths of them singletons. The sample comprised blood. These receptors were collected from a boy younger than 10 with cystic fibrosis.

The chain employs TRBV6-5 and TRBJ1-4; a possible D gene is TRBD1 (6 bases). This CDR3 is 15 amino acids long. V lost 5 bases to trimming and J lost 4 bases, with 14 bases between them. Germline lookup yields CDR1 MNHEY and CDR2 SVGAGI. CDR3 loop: CASSTLVGGNEKLFF. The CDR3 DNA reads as TGTGCCAGCAGTACCCTGGTAGGGGGTAATGAAAAACTGTTTTTT.

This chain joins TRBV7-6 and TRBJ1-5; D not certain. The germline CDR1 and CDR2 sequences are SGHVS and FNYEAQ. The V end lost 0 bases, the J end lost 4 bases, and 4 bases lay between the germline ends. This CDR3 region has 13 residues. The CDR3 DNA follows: TGTGCCAGCAGCTTAGCAGAGAATCAGCCCCAGCATTTT. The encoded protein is CASSLAENQPQHF.

The CDR3 spells CASSQEGGQPQHF. CDR3 coding DNA: TGCGCCAGCAGCCAAGAGGGTGGGCAGCCCCAGCATTTT. The chain couples TRBV4-3 to TRBJ1-5; D is unclear. With 0 bases removed from V and 7 bases from J, the gap between germline ends came to 7 bases. The CDR3 is made up of 13 amino acids. The germline V gene has CDR1 LGHNA and CDR2 YSLEER.

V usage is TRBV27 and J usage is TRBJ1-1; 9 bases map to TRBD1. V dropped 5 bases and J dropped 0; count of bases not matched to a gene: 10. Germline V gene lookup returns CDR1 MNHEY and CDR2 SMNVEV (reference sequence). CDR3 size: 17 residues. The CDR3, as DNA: TGTGCCAGCAGTAGGACAGGGGTCCGGCTTATGAACACTGAAGCTTTCTTT. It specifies CASSRTGVRLMNTEAFF.

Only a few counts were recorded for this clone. The CDR3 sequence is CASSLGTSESNEQFF. DNA for the CDR3: TGTGCCAGCAGCTTAGGGACTAGCGAGTCCAATGAGCAGTTCTTC. The rearrangement uses TRBV7-3 and TRBJ2-1, with 10 bases that match TRBD2. CDR3 size: 15 residues. CDR1 is SGHTA and CDR2 is FQGTGA in the germline V gene. J gave up 6 bases and V 2 bases, and 4 bases lay outside the gene matches.

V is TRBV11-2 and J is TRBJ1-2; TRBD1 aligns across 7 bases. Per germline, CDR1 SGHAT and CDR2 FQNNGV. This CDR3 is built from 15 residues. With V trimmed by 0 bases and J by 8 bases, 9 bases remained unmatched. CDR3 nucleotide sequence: TGTGCCAGCAGCTTAGATGGGTGGACAGGCGGCGGCTACACCTTC. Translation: CASSLDGWTGGGYTF.

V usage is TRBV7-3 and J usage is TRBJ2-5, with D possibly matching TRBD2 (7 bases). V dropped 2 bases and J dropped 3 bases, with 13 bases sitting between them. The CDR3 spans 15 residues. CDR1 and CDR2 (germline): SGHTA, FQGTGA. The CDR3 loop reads CASSLYWGGEETQYF. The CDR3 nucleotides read TGTGCCAGCAGCTTATATTGGGGGGGCGAAGAGACCCAGTACTTC.

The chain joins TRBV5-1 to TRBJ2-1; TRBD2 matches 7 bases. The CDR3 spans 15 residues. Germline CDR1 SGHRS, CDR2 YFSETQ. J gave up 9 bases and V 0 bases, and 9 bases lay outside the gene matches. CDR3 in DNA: TGCGCCAGCAGCTTGGGGAGCGGGGTCTCCAGTGAGCAGTTCTTC. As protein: CASSLGSGVSSEQFF. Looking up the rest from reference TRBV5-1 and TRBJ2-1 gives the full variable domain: KAGVTQTPRYLIKTRGQQVTLSCSPISGHRSVSWYQQTPGQGLQFLFEYFSETQRNKGNFPGRFSGRQFSNSRSEMNVSTLELGDSALYLCASSLGSGVSSEQFFGPGTRLTVL.

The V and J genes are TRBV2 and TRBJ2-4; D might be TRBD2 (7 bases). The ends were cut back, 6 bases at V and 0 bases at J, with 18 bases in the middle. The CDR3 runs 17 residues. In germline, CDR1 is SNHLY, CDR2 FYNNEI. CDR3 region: CASSLRGAGSAKNIQYF. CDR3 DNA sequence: TGTGCCAGCAGCCTCAGGGGAGCGGGATCAGCCAAAAACATTCAGTACTTC.

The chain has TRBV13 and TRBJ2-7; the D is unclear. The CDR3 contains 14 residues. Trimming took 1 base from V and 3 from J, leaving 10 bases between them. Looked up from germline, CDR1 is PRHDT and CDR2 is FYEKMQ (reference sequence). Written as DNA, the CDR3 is TGTGCCAGCAGCTTAGCGCAGGCAAGCTACGAGCAGTACTTC. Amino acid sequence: CASSLAQASYEQYF.

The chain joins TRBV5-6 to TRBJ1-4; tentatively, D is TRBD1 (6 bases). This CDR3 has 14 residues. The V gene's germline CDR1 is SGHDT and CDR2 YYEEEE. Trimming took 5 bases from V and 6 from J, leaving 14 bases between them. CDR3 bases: TGTGCCAGCAGTACAGGGAAGGGTTATGAAAAACTGTTTTTT. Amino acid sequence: CASSTGKGYEKLFF.

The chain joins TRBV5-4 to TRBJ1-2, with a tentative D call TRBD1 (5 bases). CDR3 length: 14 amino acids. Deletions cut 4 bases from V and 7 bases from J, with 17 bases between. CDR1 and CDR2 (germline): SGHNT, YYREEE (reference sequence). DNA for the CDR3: TGTGCCAGCAGCCCGGACCTTGGGACTATTGGCTACACCTTC. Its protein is CASSPDLGTIGYTF.

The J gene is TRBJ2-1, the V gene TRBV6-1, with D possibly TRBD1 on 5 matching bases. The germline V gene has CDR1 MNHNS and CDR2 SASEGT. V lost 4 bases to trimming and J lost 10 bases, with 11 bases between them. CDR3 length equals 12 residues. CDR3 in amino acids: CASSGLREEQFF. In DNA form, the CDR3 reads TGTGCCAGCAGTGGGCTCAGGGAAGAGCAGTTCTTC.

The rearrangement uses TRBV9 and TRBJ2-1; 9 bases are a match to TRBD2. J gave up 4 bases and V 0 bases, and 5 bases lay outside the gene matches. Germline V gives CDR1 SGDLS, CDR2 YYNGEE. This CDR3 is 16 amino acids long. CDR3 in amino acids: CASSVAQRGAYNEQFF. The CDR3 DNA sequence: TGTGCCAGCAGCGTAGCCCAGCGGGGGGCGTACAATGAGCAGTTCTTC.

CDR3 DNA sequence: TGTGCCTCGCAGGCCGGGTTGCACGGGGAGCTGTTTTTT. It yields the protein CASQAGLHGELFF. The chain links TRBV19 to TRBJ2-2, with D unclear. The germline V gene encodes CDR1 LNHDA and CDR2 SQIVND (reference sequence). Trimming pared 11 bases from V and 7 bases from J, leaving 17 bases between. CDR3 length: 13 residues.

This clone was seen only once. The CDR3 protein is CASSEDRGWGEQYF. The CDR3 DNA reads TGTGCCAGCAGTGAAGACAGGGGGTGGGGCGAGCAGTACTTC. The rearrangement links TRBV6-1 to TRBJ2-7; 8 bases match TRBD1. Looked up from germline, CDR1 is MNHNS and CDR2 is SASEGT. CDR3 length: 14 amino acids. J lost 6 bases, V lost 1 base, and 5 bases had no gene match.

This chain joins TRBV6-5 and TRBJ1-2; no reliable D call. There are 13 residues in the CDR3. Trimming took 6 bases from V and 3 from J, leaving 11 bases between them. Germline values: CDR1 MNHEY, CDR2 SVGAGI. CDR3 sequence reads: CASRSIAHYGYTF. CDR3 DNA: TGTGCCAGCAGATCCATTGCTCACTATGGCTACACCTTC.

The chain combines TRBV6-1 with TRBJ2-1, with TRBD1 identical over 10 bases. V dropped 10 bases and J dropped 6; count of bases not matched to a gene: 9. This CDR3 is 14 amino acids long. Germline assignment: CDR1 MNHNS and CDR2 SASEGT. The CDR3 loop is CAIQDRDRGNEQFF. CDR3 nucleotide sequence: TGTGCCATCCAAGACCGGGACAGGGGCAATGAGCAGTTCTTC.

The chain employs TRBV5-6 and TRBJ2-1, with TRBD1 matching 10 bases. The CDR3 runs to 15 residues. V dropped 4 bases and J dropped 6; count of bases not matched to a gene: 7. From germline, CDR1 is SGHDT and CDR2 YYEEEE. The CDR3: CASSPDRGIRNEQFF. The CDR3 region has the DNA TGTGCCAGCAGCCCGGACAGGGGGATCCGCAATGAGCAGTTCTTC.

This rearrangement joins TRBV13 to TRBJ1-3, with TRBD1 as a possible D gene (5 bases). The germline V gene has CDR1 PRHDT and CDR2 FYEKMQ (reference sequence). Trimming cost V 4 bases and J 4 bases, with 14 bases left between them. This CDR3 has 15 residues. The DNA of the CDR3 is TGTGCCAGCAGCTCAGGGATGTGGGGCGGAAACACCATATATTTT. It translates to CASSSGMWGGNTIYF.

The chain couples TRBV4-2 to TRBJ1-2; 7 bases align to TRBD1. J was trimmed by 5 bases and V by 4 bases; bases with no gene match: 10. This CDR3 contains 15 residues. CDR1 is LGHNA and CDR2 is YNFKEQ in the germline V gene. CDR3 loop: CASSPEDRMAYGYTF. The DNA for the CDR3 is TGTGCCAGCAGCCCAGAGGACAGGATGGCTTATGGCTACACCTTC.